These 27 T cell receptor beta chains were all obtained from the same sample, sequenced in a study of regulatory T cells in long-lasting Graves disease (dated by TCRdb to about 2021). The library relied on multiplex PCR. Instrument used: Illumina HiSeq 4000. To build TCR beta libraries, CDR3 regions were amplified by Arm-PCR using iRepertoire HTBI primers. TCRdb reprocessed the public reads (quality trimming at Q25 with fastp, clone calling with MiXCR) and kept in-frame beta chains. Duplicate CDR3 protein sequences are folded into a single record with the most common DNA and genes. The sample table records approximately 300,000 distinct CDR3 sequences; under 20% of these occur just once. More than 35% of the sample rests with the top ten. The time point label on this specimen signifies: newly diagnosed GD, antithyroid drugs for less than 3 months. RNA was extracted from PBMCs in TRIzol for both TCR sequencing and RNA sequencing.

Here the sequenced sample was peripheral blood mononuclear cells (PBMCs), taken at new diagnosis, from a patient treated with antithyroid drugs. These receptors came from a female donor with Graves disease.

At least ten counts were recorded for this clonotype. CDR3 nucleotide sequence: TGCAGTGCTGGAACCGGGACAGAACAGCATTTT. Its protein is CSAGTGTEQHF. The chain uses TRBV20-1 and TRBJ1-5; 7 bases align to TRBD1. V shed 5 bases, J shed 13 bases, and the junction held 8 bases outside the gene matches. Germline CDR1 and CDR2: DFQATT and SNEGSKA (reference sequence). The CDR3 totals 11 residues.

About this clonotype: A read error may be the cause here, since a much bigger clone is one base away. The CDR3 nucleotides are TGTGCCAGCAGTCCCGGGGGGCCCACCACGAACACTGAAGCTCTCTTT. It codes for CASSPGGPTTNTEALF. The chain combines TRBV6-1 with TRBJ1-1; tentatively, D is TRBD1 (6 bases). The CDR3 length is 16 residues. From germline, CDR1 is MNHNS and CDR2 SASEGT.

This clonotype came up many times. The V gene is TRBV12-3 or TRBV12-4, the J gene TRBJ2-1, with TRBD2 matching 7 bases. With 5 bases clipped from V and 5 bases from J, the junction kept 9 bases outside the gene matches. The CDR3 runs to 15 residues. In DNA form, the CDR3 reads TGTGCCAGCAGTCACCCCGGGACTATAAACAATGAGCAGTTCTTC. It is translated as CASSHPGTINNEQFF.

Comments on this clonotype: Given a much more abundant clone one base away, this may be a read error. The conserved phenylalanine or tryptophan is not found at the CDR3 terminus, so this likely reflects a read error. This CDR3 is CSVGNSGYGYTS. CDR3 DNA sequence: TGCAGCGTGGGTAACAGCGGCTATGGCTACACCTCC. V usage is TRBV29-1 and J usage is TRBJ1-2; D call uncertain. This CDR3 is 12 amino acids long. CDR1 and CDR2 from the germline V gene are SQVTM and ANQGSEA. Trimming stripped 6 bases from V and 4 bases from J, with 12 bases between.

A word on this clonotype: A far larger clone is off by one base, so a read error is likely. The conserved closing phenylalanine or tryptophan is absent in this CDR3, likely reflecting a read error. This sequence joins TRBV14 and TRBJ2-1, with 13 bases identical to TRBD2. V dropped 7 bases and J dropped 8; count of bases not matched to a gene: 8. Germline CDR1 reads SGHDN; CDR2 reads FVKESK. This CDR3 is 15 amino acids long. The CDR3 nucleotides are TGTGCCAGCACCACGGGACTAGCGGGATTCTATGAGCAGTTCCTC. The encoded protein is CASTTGLAGFYEQFL.

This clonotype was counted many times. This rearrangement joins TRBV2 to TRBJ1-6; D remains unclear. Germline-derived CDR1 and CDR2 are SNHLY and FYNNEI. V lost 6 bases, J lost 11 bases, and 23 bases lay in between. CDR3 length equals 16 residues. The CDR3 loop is CASSAATEYSRTPLHF. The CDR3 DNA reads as TGTGCCAGCAGCGCAGCGACGGAATATTCTAGAACACCCCTCCACTTT.

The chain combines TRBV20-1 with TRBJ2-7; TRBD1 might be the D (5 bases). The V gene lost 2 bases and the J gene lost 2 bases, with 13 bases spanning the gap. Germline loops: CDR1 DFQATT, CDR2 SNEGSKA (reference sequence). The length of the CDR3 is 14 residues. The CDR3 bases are TGCAGTGCTAGAAAACAGGAGAACCCCTACGAGCAGTACTTC. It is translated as CSARKQENPYEQYF.

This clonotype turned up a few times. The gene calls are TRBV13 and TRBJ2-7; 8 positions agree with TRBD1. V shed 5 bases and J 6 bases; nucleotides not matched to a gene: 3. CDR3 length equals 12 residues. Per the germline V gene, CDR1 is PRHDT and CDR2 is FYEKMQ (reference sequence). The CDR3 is CASSGQGFEQYF. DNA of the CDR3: TGTGCCAGCAGCGGACAGGGCTTCGAGCAGTACTTC.

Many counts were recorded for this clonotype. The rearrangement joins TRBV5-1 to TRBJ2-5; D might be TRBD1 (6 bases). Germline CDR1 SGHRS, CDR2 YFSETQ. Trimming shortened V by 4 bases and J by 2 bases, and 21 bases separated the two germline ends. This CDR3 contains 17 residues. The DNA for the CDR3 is TGCGCCAGCAGCCCCCCAGGGGCCGACTCCTATCAAGAGACCCAGTACTTC. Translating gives CASSPPGADSYQETQYF. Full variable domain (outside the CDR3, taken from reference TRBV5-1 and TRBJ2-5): KAGVTQTPRYLIKTRGQQVTLSCSPISGHRSVSWYQQTPGQGLQFLFEYFSETQRNKGNFPGRFSGRQFSNSRSEMNVSTLELGDSALYLCASSPPGADSYQETQYFGPGTRLLVL.

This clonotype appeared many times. The CDR3 is CASSLSGGRAFGNTIYF. In DNA, the CDR3 is TGTGCCAGCAGTTTATCGGGAGGTCGCGCCTTTGGAAACACCATATATTTT. The gene calls are TRBV27 and TRBJ1-3; D is unclear. The V gene lost 0 bases and the J gene lost 3 bases, with 15 bases spanning the gap. The CDR3 is 17 residues long. Germline values: CDR1 MNHEY, CDR2 SMNVEV (reference sequence).

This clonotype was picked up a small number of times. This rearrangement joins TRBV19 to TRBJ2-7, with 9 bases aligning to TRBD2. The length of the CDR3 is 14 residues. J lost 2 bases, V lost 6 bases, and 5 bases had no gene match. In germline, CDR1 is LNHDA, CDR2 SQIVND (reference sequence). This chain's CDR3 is CASRGAGGPYEQYF. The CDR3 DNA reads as TGTGCCAGTAGGGGGGCGGGAGGGCCCTACGAGCAGTACTTC.

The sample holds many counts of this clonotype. CDR3 coding DNA: TGTGCCAGCAGCCGATTAGCGGGAGGGTTGGGGGAGACCCAGTACTTC. It yields the protein CASSRLAGGLGETQYF. The genes are TRBV27 and TRBJ2-5, with 11 bases identical to TRBD2. The CDR3 loop spans 16 amino acids. Trimming removed 6 bases from V and 5 bases from J; junction bases left unmatched: 11. Germline-derived CDR1 and CDR2 are MNHEY and SMNVEV (reference sequence).

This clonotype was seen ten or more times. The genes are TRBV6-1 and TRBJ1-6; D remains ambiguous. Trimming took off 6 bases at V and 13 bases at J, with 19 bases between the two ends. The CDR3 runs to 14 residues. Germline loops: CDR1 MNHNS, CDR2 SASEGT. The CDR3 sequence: CASRVRFSRRPLHF. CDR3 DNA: TGTGCCAGCAGAGTCAGGTTCTCGCGTCGGCCCCTCCACTTT.

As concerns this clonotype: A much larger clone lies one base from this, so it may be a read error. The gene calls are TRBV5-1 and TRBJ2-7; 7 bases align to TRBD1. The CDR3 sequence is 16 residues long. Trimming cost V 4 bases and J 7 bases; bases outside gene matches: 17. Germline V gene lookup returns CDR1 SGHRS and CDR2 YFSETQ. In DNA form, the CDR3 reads TGCGCCAGCAGCCTCGCACAAGGGGGCTCCTACAATGAGCAGTACTTC. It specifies CASSLAQGGSYNEQYF.

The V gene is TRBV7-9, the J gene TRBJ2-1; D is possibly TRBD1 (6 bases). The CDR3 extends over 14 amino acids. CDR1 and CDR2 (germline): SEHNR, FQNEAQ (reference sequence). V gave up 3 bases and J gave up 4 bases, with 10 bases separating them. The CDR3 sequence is CASSFGQIYNEQFF. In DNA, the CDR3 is TGTGCCAGCAGCTTCGGACAGATATACAATGAGCAGTTCTTC.

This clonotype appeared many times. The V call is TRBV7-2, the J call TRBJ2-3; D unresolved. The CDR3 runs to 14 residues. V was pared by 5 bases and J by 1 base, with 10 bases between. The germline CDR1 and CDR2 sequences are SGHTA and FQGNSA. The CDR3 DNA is TGTGCCAGCAGCCCCACCCGGGGCACAGATACGCAGTATTTT. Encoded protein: CASSPTRGTDTQYF.

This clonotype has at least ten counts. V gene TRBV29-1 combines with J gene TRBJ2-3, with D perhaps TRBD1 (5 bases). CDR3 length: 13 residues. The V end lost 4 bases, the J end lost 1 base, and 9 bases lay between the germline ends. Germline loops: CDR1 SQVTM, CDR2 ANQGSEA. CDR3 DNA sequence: TGCAGCGTTGCCCCGACAGGCACAGATACGCAGTATTTT. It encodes CSVAPTGTDTQYF.

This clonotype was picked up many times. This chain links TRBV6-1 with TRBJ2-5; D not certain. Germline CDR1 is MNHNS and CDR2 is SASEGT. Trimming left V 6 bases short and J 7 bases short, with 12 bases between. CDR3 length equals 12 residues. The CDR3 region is CASSKDGRTQYF. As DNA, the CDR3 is TGTGCCAGCAGCAAGGACGGCCGGACCCAGTACTTC.

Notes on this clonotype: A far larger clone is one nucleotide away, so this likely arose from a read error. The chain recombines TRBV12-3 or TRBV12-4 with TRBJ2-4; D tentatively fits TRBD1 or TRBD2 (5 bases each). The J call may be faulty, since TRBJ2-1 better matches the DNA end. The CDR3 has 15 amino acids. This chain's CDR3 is CASSLGGTSRSTQFF. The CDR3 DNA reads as TGTGCCAGCAGTTTAGGGGGGACCTCAAGATCGACCCAGTTCTTC.

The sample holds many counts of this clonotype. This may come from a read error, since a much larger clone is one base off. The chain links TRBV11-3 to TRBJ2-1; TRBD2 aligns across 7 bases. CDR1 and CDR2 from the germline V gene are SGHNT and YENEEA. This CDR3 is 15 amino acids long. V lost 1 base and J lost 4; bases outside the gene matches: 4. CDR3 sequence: CASSLGLAEYNEQFF. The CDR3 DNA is TGTGCCAGCAGCTTAGGGCTAGCGGAATACAATGAGCAGTTCTTC.

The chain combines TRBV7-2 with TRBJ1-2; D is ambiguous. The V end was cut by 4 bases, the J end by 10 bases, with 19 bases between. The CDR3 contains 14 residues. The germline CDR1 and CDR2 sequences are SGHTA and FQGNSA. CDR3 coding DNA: TGTGCCAGCAGCTCAACTCTTGCCTCGGGTCACTACACCTTC. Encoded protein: CASSSTLASGHYTF.

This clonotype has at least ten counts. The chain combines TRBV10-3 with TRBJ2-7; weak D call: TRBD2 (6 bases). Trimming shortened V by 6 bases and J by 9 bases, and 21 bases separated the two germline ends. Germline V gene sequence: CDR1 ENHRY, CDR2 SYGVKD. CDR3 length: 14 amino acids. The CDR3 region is CAIRPYGRGAGQYF. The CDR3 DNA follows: TGTGCCATCAGGCCCTACGGGAGAGGAGCCGGGCAGTACTTC.

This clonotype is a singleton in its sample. DNA for the CDR3: TGCAGTGCTAGGGTCCTAGCGGGAGGGCCAGATACGCAGTATTTT. Translation gives CSARVLAGGPDTQYF. The chain has TRBV20-1 and TRBJ2-3; 12 bases fit TRBD2. Trimming removed 3 bases from V and 4 bases from J; junction bases left unmatched: 5. CDR1 is DFQATT and CDR2 is SNEGSKA in the germline V gene (reference sequence). The CDR3 is made up of 15 amino acids.

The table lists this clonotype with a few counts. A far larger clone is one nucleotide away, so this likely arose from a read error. The CDR3 reads CASSSGQKAYGYTF. CDR3 DNA: TGTGCCAGCAGCTCCGGACAGAAGGCCTATGGCTACACCTTC. The V gene is TRBV6-1, the J gene TRBJ1-2; D might be TRBD1 (6 bases). CDR1 and CDR2 from the germline V gene are MNHNS and SASEGT. The CDR3 length is 14 residues. With 6 bases removed from V and 4 bases from J, the gap between germline ends came to 15 bases.

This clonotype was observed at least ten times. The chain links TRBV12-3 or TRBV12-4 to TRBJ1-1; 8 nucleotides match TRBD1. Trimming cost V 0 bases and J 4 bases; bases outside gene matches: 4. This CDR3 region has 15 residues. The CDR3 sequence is CASSLARQGITEAFF. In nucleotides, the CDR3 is TGTGCCAGCAGTTTAGCCCGACAGGGGATCACTGAAGCTTTCTTT.

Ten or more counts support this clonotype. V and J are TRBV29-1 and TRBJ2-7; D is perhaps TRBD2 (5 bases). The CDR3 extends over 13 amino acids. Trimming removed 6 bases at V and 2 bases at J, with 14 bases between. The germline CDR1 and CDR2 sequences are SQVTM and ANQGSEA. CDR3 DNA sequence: TGCAGCGTCACCACTAGGACCGCCTACGAGCAGTACTTC. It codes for CSVTTRTAYEQYF.

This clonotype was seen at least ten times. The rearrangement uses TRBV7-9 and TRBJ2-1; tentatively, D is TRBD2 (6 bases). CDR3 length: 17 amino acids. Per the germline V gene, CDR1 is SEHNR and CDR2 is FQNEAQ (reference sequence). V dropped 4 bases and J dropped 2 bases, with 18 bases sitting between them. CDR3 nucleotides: TGTGCCAGCAGCTCCATAGTCGGGAGTCGGACCTACAATGAGCAGTTCTTC. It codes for CASSSIVGSRTYNEQFF.